The following is a T cell receptor (beta chain) sequence with its context. Its antigen specificity is not known. Base qualities are not recorded, but no much larger clone differs from it by a single base. Library generation was performed with the immunoSEQ multiplex PCR assay. For the multiplex PCR, a mixture combining 60 forward primers for TCR Vbeta segments and 13 reverse primers for TCR Jbeta segments was used. The CDR3 region of rearranged TCR beta genes was amplified from genomic DNA with a multiplex PCR assay. The amplified TCR beta libraries were sequenced on the Illumina HiSeq System as 87-base-pair reads. The study's processing was this. A later analysis tallied around 80 million unique TCR beta chains across the 666 repertoires, and about 12 million of those chains were shared by two or more donors. Raw reads were error-corrected and collapsed into unique sequences with a nearest-neighbor algorithm that merged closely related sequences to remove PCR and sequencing errors. CDR3 sequences were aligned to IMGT reference sequences to assign V, D and J gene segments. For a sequence to be retained, at least a six-nucleotide match to both a V gene segment and a J gene segment was required. A rearrangement was called productive if the CDR3 had no stop codons and remained in frame with V and J, and every other rearrangement was called non-productive. Following IMGT convention, CDR3 was defined as the stretch from the second conserved V-encoded cysteine to the conserved J-encoded phenylalanine. Sequences without an unambiguous match to a single V gene segment were excluded from the earlier analysis of about 600 of the donors. In an earlier analysis of more than 500 of the donors, a V segment was called functional when productive rearrangements were above 56.7%, and segregating when the standard deviation between donors exceeded 5%. A statistical classification framework was built to diagnose cytomegalovirus status from the catalog of TCR beta chain sequences. In a later analysis, V and J genes were assigned by comparing TCR nucleotide sequences against IMGT/GENE-DB human TR gene sequences. Using the TCRdist pipeline, a later analysis assigned CDR3 sequences along with most-parsimonious VDJ recombination scenarios. In a later analysis, each TCR beta chain was defined by its CDR3 amino acid sequence together with its V-gene family, and reads without a unique V-gene family were excluded. As a way to deal with suspected cross-contamination and a sequencing artifact, a later analysis dropped approximately 570 nucleotide sequences that were highly shared and had low generation probability. In a later analysis, a clonal expansion index for each public chain was calculated from normalized within-repertoire ranks of inferred template counts. Generation probabilities in a later analysis came from a VDJ recombination model fitted to out-of-frame rearrangements, and those results were checked against IGoR. In a later analysis, hypergeometric tests were used to score TCR-TCR, TCR-HLA and TCR-CMV co-occurrence, with a repertoire-size bias correction applied to TCR pairs. A later analysis estimated false discovery rates by permuting HLA or CMV assignments 20 times. In a later analysis, co-occurring TCRs were grouped using DBSCAN, with TCRdist sequence similarity added in when clustering inside HLA-allele-positive subsets. Repertoires with fewer than 30,000 or more than 120,000 public chains were left out of co-occurrence clustering, as were a handful of repertoires with anomalous nucleotide sharing. The clones in this table, taken by TCRdb from immuneACCESS, are in-frame only. Not every clone is retained; where verified, under half of the shortfall comes from an unresolved V gene, and the cause of the rest is unknown. V, J and clone size are taken as reported in that table, and D and trimming were inferred from the DNA itself. The sample table lists some 99,000 clones, 75% to 80% of them with a count of one. The ten largest clones represent less than 10% of the sample.

This record comes from a study of cytomegalovirus exposure and HLA in healthy donors (dated by TCRdb to about 2017). Describing the broader study: An earlier analysis of some 600 of the donors reported 250 to 300 Gb of sequence data and around 100 million unique TCR beta sequences obtained from 150 million to 200 million T cells. The study aimed to test whether cataloging public T cell receptors could reveal signatures of past pathogen exposure. HLA typing included class I and class II loci at four-digit resolution. The number of donors typed differed by locus, with about 629-630 for A, B, C, DRB1 and DQB1, more than 500 for DQA1, 600 to 610 for DPA1, and some 450 for DPB1. Of the roughly 400 genotyped donors, approximately 83% fell in the genetic ancestry cluster associated with self-reported Caucasian donors. An earlier analysis of 587 of the donors used high-throughput TCR beta sequencing to judge whether each TCR beta V gene segment behaved as functional or pseudogenic. A later genetic analysis used genome-wide SNP genotypes for about 55% of the 666 donors, treating that subset as a discovery cohort. Alongside the repertoire data, information on donor age, sex, ethnicity and CMV serostatus was compiled. A later analysis re-analyzed previously published TCR beta repertoires from 600 to 850 donors and added high-resolution HLA genotyping to study TCR occurrence patterns. An early release covering about 600 HLA-typed donors comprised about 300 gigabases of sequencing data and tens of millions of unique TCR sequences. A separate validation cohort of approximately 120 different subjects was used in addition to the roughly 700-subject first cohort. The study profiled the T cell repertoires of hundreds of subjects by immunosequencing and related them to cytomegalovirus serostatus. Because of strong linkage in the cohort, five DR-DQ haplotypes were treated as single units for association and clustering. The later analysis used no new phenotypic data to find candidate immune exposures, relying instead on TCR beta sequences and their occurrence across donors. On average, roughly 240,000 unique TCR beta nucleotide sequences were sequenced per donor among a few hundred genotyped donors of the cohort, with 15% to 20% of those sequences being non-productive. The study combined high-throughput TCR immunosequencing, statistical association of individual TCRs with disease status, and machine learning to predict cytomegalovirus infection status. All discovery cohort repertoires had been generated on a single sequencing platform.

Broad study findings and their caveats: The 87-base-pair reads could not distinguish some IMGT-functional V segments, including TRBV6-2 and TRBV6-3, so those segments were excluded. According to a later genetic analysis, donors in an Asian-associated ancestry cluster had fewer N-insertions in productive TCRs than the roughly 700-donor mean. Because counts were too low, 15 or so rarely observed V segments, including chromosome 9 orphons, were excluded from the earlier analysis of around 640 of the donors. Several of the top co-occurrence clusters appeared to be linked to parvovirus B19, influenza, CMV and Epstein-Barr virus, according to a later analysis. Because some donors lacked HLA typing at each locus, the association tests relied only on the typed subset. Three of the identified cytomegalovirus-associated TCR beta chains were confirmed in vitro to be specific for cytomegalovirus antigens. In an earlier analysis of about 600 of the donors, most TCR beta V segments appeared in productive rearrangements about 87% or about 30% of the time, broadly matching IMGT annotations. In this cohort, only TCR beta chains were sequenced, and detectable features were limited by the absence of alpha or paired-chain data. CMV serostatus was the only immune exposure information available for the cohort. The sequencing pipeline was judged likely to have produced a cluster of highly shared sequence variants as a technical artifact. Most TCR sequences were seen in very few donors, while some public TCRs were found in many individuals. In a later analysis, TCR association rates were found to vary across HLA loci, with the most associated TCRs seen for DRB1 alleles and the fewest for HLA-C alleles. Sequencing depth was assumed to be roughly uniform across donors in the presence/absence analyses, though that assumption may not hold. A further reported finding was that TCR beta sequences accurately predicted the HLA-A and HLA-B alleles for most subjects in the first cohort. According to the authors, the approach could potentially be generalized to other disease states and immunological phenotypes. The study gave a list of under 200 TCR beta chains associated with cytomegalovirus. Assigning TCR associations to individual alleles was difficult when HLA alleles, especially DR and DQ, strongly co-occurred. A later analysis associated 15,000 to 20,000 TCR beta sequences with specific HLA alleles at a false discovery rate of 0.05. Correlated functional status among segregating V segments might be attributable to linkage disequilibrium, but an unknown experimental factor could not be ruled out. An association between a missense DCLRE1C variant and V-gene and J-gene trimming of TCR beta chains was found in a later genetic analysis and replicated in an independent cohort. In both the original and validation cohorts, the classifier was reported to diagnose cytomegalovirus status with high specificity and sensitivity. In a later analysis, most CMV-associated TCR beta chains were found to appear HLA-restricted, with HLA associations seemingly driven largely by CMV exposure. Compared with equally common non-associated chains, HLA-associated TCR beta chains in a later analysis were more clonally expanded and had lower generation probabilities.

The CDR3 starts with the cysteine, ends with the phenylalanine, and has 13 residues. The only DNA kept is the CDR3, 39 bases in frame from the first base. Taken from the germline V gene, the CDR1 and CDR2 loops are SGHTA and FQGTGA. V is reduced by 5 bases and J by 7 bases, leaving a spacing of 14 bases between them. The cohort was made up of 666 healthy bone marrow donors. At the time of sampling, every cohort member was nominally healthy, though immune exposures that went unrecorded were likely present. The donor tested CMV seronegative and was one of the 352 seronegative cohort members. Each donor provided a peripheral blood sample, and peripheral blood mononuclear cells were used for TCR beta sequencing. The Qiagen DNeasy Blood Extraction Kit was used to extract genomic DNA from the blood cell samples.

Sample: PBMCs. The rearranged segments are TRBV7-3 and TRBJ1-2, and the D gene may be TRBD1, 5 bases matching. This TCR was sampled from a female donor in good health and CMV-seronegative. The CDR3 reads as follows: CASSPGRQGGYTF. The DNA reads TGTGCCAGCAGCCCGGGGAGGCAGGGTGGCTACACCTTC.